Following are 26 T cell receptor beta chains from one sample sequenced in a study of CD8+ T cells in alopecia areata. TCR sequencing used cDNA made by reverse transcription of extracted RNA. Clones were sequenced by immunoSEQ multiplex PCR, and TCRdb holds only the in-frame ones, with some missing. The sample contains 120,000 to 150,000 clones, around 87% of which appear only once. Sample treatment: oral pan-JAK inhibitor, 5-10 mg twice daily. The sample in question was CD8+ T cells sorted from blood, obtained at week 4, from a patient treated with tofacitinib. These receptors were obtained from a human donor with alopecia areata.

This clone was observed once. The J gene is TRBJ2-1, the V gene TRBV29-1; tentatively, D is TRBD2 (5 bases). This CDR3 is 13 amino acids long. V gave up 3 bases and J gave up 7 bases, with 13 bases separating them. Germline values: CDR1 SQVTM, CDR2 ANQGSEA. DNA for the CDR3: TGCAGCGTTGATGACGGGGATAGAAATGAGCAGTTCTTC. This encodes CSVDDGDRNEQFF.

This clone was seen only once. The chain links TRBV19 to TRBJ2-1; D is perhaps TRBD2 (6 bases). Germline V gives CDR1 LNHDA, CDR2 SQIVND (reference sequence). The CDR3 contains 17 residues. V lost 3 bases, J lost 0 bases, and 15 bases lay in between. CDR3 coding DNA: TGTGCCAGTAGTATTTTGTTCTGGGGGGTCTCCTACAATGAGCAGTTCTTC. It translates to CASSILFWGVSYNEQFF.

This clone was detected a few times. CDR3 nucleotides: TGCAGCGTTGGGACAGAAGTCTACGAGCAGTACTTC. Encoded protein: CSVGTEVYEQYF. V usage is TRBV29-1 and J usage is TRBJ2-7, with D perhaps TRBD1 (6 bases). The V end was cut by 4 bases, the J end by 3 bases, with 10 bases between. Germline values: CDR1 SQVTM, CDR2 ANQGSEA. This CDR3 is built from 12 residues.

V and J are TRBV29-1 and TRBJ2-1; D assignment may be TRBD1 or TRBD2 (5 bases each). Germline values: CDR1 SQVTM, CDR2 ANQGSEA. The CDR3 loop spans 15 amino acids. Trimming shortened V by 2 bases and J by 8 bases, and 19 bases separated the two germline ends. Written as DNA, the CDR3 is TGCAGCGTTGAACTCCGGGACGGAGTAGGGGATGAGCAGTTCTTC. This codes for CSVELRDGVGDEQFF.

The chain recombines TRBV6-5 with TRBJ1-2, with D possibly being TRBD1 (5 bases). CDR3 length equals 13 residues. Germline loops: CDR1 MNHEY, CDR2 SVGAGI. Between the trimmed V and J ends, which lost 3 bases and 6 bases, there was a span of 11 bases. CDR3 residues: CASSYNRKNGYTF. CDR3 bases: TGTGCCAGCAGTTATAACAGGAAAAATGGCTACACCTTC.

The chain carries TRBV11-2 and TRBJ1-1; no clear D gene. The CDR3 has 13 amino acids. CDR1 SGHAT and CDR2 FQNNGV come from the germline V gene. Trimming took off 1 base at V and 7 bases at J, with 10 bases between the two ends. The CDR3 DNA reads as TGTGCCAGCAGCTTAGGTGGGTGGGGTGAAGCTTTCTTT. Protein sequence: CASSLGGWGEAFF.

V gene TRBV7-6 combines with J gene TRBJ2-7; possible D gene TRBD2, 6 bases. V dropped 3 bases and J dropped 6 bases, with 9 bases sitting between them. This CDR3 region has 12 residues. CDR1 is SGHVS and CDR2 is FNYEAQ in the germline V gene. In DNA, the CDR3 is TGTGCCAGCAGCTTTGAGGAGGGCGAGCAGTACTTC. It yields the protein CASSFEEGEQYF.

This chain joins TRBV4-2 and TRBJ2-3; possible D gene TRBD2, 6 bases. Trimming left V 0 bases short and J 4 bases short, with 8 bases between. Germline V gene sequence: CDR1 LGHNA, CDR2 YNFKEQ. CDR3 length: 14 residues. The CDR3 spells CASSQETGADTQYF. The CDR3 DNA reads as TGTGCCAGCAGCCAAGAGACGGGGGCAGATACGCAGTATTTT.

The chain joins TRBV29-1 to TRBJ2-2; D gene unclear. The ends were cut back, 5 bases at V and 0 bases at J, with 7 bases in the middle. Germline V gene sequence: CDR1 SQVTM, CDR2 ANQGSEA. The CDR3 has 13 amino acids. CDR3 region: CSVQQPNTGELFF. CDR3 bases: TGCAGCGTTCAACAGCCGAACACCGGGGAGCTGTTTTTT.

V is TRBV6-5 and J is TRBJ1-1; 7 bases align to TRBD1. V was clipped by 5 bases and J by 1 base; unmatched bases: 4. The germline CDR1 and CDR2 sequences are MNHEY and SVGAGI. This CDR3 spans 14 amino acids. DNA for the CDR3: TGTGCCAGCAGTCGACAGGGAGGGAACACTGAAGCTTTCTTT. Protein product: CASSRQGGNTEAFF.

A single count supports this clone. The chain employs TRBV4-1 and TRBJ2-3; 10 bases align to TRBD2. The CDR3 covers 19 residues. Per the germline V gene, CDR1 is MGHRA and CDR2 is YSYEKL. V was clipped by 3 bases and J by 2 bases; unmatched bases: 14. CDR3 sequence: CASSQTQPFGLADTDTQYF. The DNA of the CDR3 is TGCGCCAGCAGCCAGACTCAACCCTTCGGACTAGCGGACACAGATACGCAGTATTTT.

This clone was counted a single time. The chain has TRBV4-1 and TRBJ2-5; perhaps TRBD2 as D (6 bases). Between the trimmed V and J ends, which lost 3 bases and 1 base, there was a span of 12 bases. The CDR3 runs to 15 residues. Germline assignment: CDR1 MGHRA and CDR2 YSYEKL. The CDR3 DNA reads as TGCGCCAGCAGCCAGATATTCGGGAGCCAAGAGACCCAGTACTTC. Translation gives CASSQIFGSQETQYF.

This chain uses TRBV9 with TRBJ2-6, with TRBD1 matching over 9 bases. CDR1 is SGDLS and CDR2 is YYNGEE in the germline V gene. CDR3 length: 18 amino acids. With 3 bases clipped from V and 1 base from J, the junction kept 8 bases outside the gene matches. The chain's CDR3 is CASSGDRAITSGANVLTF. CDR3 nucleotide sequence: TGTGCCAGCAGCGGGGACAGGGCAATTACTTCTGGGGCCAACGTCCTGACTTTC.

This clone has just a few counts. The chain uses TRBV11-2 and TRBJ2-4, with D tentatively TRBD2 (7 bases). V was cut by 0 bases and J by 6 bases, with 12 bases left in between. The CDR3 loop spans 15 amino acids. Per germline, CDR1 SGHAT and CDR2 FQNNGV. The CDR3 protein is CASSLDRGAGNIQYF. CDR3 nucleotide sequence: TGTGCCAGCAGCTTAGATCGGGGGGCTGGAAACATTCAGTACTTC.

The chain links TRBV29-1 to TRBJ2-7; TRBD1 agrees at 9 bases. Trimming removed 7 bases from V and 4 bases from J; junction bases left unmatched: 8. The CDR3 length is 13 residues. Germline lookup yields CDR1 SQVTM and CDR2 ANQGSEA. The CDR3 here is CSAQDRGSYEQYF. DNA for the CDR3: TGCAGCGCCCAAGACAGGGGGTCTTACGAGCAGTACTTC.

CDR3 nucleotides: TGCGCCAGCAGCCCAGATGAGGGAAACATTCAGTACTTC. Translating gives CASSPDEGNIQYF. The V and J genes are TRBV5-1 and TRBJ2-4; tentative D call: TRBD2 (5 bases). In germline, CDR1 is SGHRS, CDR2 YFSETQ. There are 13 residues in the CDR3. V was shortened by 4 bases and J by 6 bases, with 11 bases between the two germline ends. Drawing the rest from reference TRBV5-1 and TRBJ2-4, the complete variable domain is KAGVTQTPRYLIKTRGQQVTLSCSPISGHRSVSWYQQTPGQGLQFLFEYFSETQRNKGNFPGRFSGRQFSNSRSEMNVSTLELGDSALYLCASSPDEGNIQYFGAGTRLSVL.

In the case of this clone: Other DNA sequences in the sample encode the same CDR3. The chain links TRBV27 to TRBJ1-1; D not certain. The CDR3 has 13 residues. Germline V gene lookup returns CDR1 MNHEY and CDR2 SMNVEV (reference sequence). V was shortened by 2 bases and J by 5 bases, with 9 bases between the two germline ends. In nucleotides, the CDR3 is TGTGCCAGCAGTTTAGGGCGGGGTACTGAAGCTTTCTTT. As protein: CASSLGRGTEAFF.

The chain employs TRBV4-2 and TRBJ2-7, with 9 bases that match TRBD2. Germline V gene data show CDR1 as LGHNA and CDR2 as YNFKEQ. This CDR3 comprises 15 residues. V shed 2 bases and J 2 bases; nucleotides not matched to a gene: 4. The CDR3 nucleotides read TGTGCCAGCAGCCAATTGACTAGCGGTACCTACGAGCAGTACTTC. It is translated as CASSQLTSGTYEQYF.

This sequence joins TRBV30 and TRBJ2-3; 7 bases match TRBD1. V lost 7 bases to trimming and J lost 5 bases; unmatched junction nucleotides: 6. The CDR3 sequence is 12 residues long. Germline CDR1 and CDR2: GTSNPN and SVGIG (reference sequence). DNA of the CDR3: TGTGCCTCTGACAGGGAAGTAGATACGCAGTATTTT. Its protein is CASDREVDTQYF.

The J gene is TRBJ2-5, the V gene TRBV10-2, with D unresolved. CDR1 is WSHSY, CDR2 SAAADI, per germline. CDR3 length: 13 residues. The ends were cut back, 4 bases at V and 1 base at J, with 7 bases in the middle. The DNA of the CDR3 is TGCGCCAGCAGTGTCTCCATCCAAGAGACCCAGTACTTC. Amino acid sequence: CASSVSIQETQYF.

V and J are TRBV7-9 and TRBJ2-3; 8 nucleotides line up with TRBD2. V lost 5 bases to trimming and J lost 0 bases; unmatched junction nucleotides: 4. From germline, CDR1 is SEHNR and CDR2 FQNEAQ (reference sequence). This CDR3 has 15 amino acids. The CDR3 bases are TGTGCCAGCAGCCCCAGCGGGAGTAGCACAGATACGCAGTATTTT. Protein sequence: CASSPSGSSTDTQYF.

This clone was seen a handful of times. The chain is built from TRBV12-5 and TRBJ2-1; weak D call: TRBD1 (6 bases). From germline, CDR1 is LGHNT and CDR2 FRNRAP. CDR3 length equals 17 residues. The V gene lost 2 bases and the J gene lost 0 bases, with 14 bases spanning the gap. The CDR3 reads CASGLRGQTFSYNEQFF. The CDR3 bases are TGTGCTAGTGGTTTGAGGGGACAAACGTTCTCCTACAATGAGCAGTTCTTC.

The chain couples TRBV29-1 to TRBJ2-3; D gene unclear. The V and J ends lost 1 base and 5 bases respectively, with 19 bases between them. The CDR3 covers 16 residues. Per the germline V gene, CDR1 is SQVTM and CDR2 is ANQGSEA. Here the CDR3 DNA reads TGCAGCGTTGAAGGACAACCGACGGGTAATATAGATACGCAGTATTTT. Protein sequence: CSVEGQPTGNIDTQYF.

The chain joins TRBV30 to TRBJ2-7; TRBD2 matches at 9 bases. This CDR3 spans 15 amino acids. Germline V gene lookup returns CDR1 GTSNPN and CDR2 SVGIG (reference sequence). The junction had 9 bases not matched to a gene; V was cut back by 3 bases and J by 3 bases. CDR3 DNA sequence: TGTGCCTGGAGGGGGGGGCTAGCGGGAATCTACGAGCAGTACTTC. Its protein is CAWRGGLAGIYEQYF.

This chain uses TRBV13 with TRBJ2-7; TRBD1 agrees at 7 bases. V shed 6 bases, J shed 5 bases, and the junction held 7 bases outside the gene matches. From germline, CDR1 is PRHDT and CDR2 FYEKMQ (reference sequence). This CDR3 spans 13 amino acids. For the CDR3, the DNA is TGTGCCAGCAGGGGAGAGGGGGCCCACGAGCAGTACTTC. This translates into CASRGEGAHEQYF. Based on the CDR3 plus reference TRBV13 and TRBJ2-7, the full variable domain is AAGVIQSPRHLIKEKRETATLKCYPIPRHDTVYWYQQGPGQDPQFLISFYEKMQSDKGSIPDRFSAQQFSDYHSELNMSSLELGDSALYFCASRGEGAHEQYFGPGTRLTVT.

To note about this clone: Other DNA sequences from this sample encode an identical CDR3 as well. J is TRBJ1-2 and V is TRBV6-5, with 7 bases aligning to TRBD1. The V gene's germline CDR1 is MNHEY and CDR2 SVGAGI. Trimming cost V 0 bases and J 3 bases; bases outside gene matches: 1. This CDR3 has 14 residues. CDR3 in DNA: TGTGCCAGCAGTTACTCGGGGACAGACTATGGCTACACCTTC. This codes for CASSYSGTDYGYTF.